The 20 T cell receptor beta chains below were found in one sample sequenced in a study of siplizumab effects on memory and regulatory T cells. TCRdb's copy holds only in-frame clones and misses some; the assay was immunoSEQ multiplex PCR. The sample records tens of thousands of clones, roughly 96% being singletons. The source material was naive CD8+ T cells sorted from blood. The receptors were sampled from a human donor in good health.

V and J are TRBV27 and TRBJ2-3; TRBD2 aligns across 10 bases. V was clipped by 6 bases and J by 4 bases; unmatched bases: 19. This CDR3 region has 19 residues. Germline V gene lookup returns CDR1 MNHEY and CDR2 SMNVEV (reference sequence). The CDR3 DNA is TGTGCCAGCAGGGAGAGGTTAATAGCGGGGGGTTTCGGCTCAGATACGCAGTATTTT. The encoded protein is CASRERLIAGGFGSDTQYF.

The genes are TRBV6-5 and TRBJ1-1, with D hard to call. From germline, CDR1 is MNHEY and CDR2 SVGAGI. The CDR3 totals 13 residues. Trimming pared 3 bases from V and 11 bases from J, leaving 16 bases between. The CDR3 protein is CASSYQSRLRAFF. The CDR3 DNA reads TGTGCCAGCAGTTATCAAAGTAGGCTGCGGGCTTTCTTT.

The chain is built from TRBV27 and TRBJ1-1; weak D call: TRBD1 (5 bases). CDR1 and CDR2 from the germline V gene are MNHEY and SMNVEV (reference sequence). V lost 3 bases, J lost 0 bases, and 14 bases lay in between. This CDR3 has 16 residues. The CDR3 DNA follows: TGTGCCAGCAGTTTCGTCGGGGGTATCATGAACACTGAAGCTTTCTTT. Translating gives CASSFVGGIMNTEAFF.

V gene TRBV19 combines with J gene TRBJ1-1; D is undetermined. CDR3 length equals 14 residues. With 6 bases removed from V and 0 bases from J, the gap between germline ends came to 11 bases. Germline V gene data show CDR1 as LNHDA and CDR2 as SQIVND (reference sequence). The CDR3 reads CASSLLYMNTEAFF. CDR3 DNA sequence: TGTGCCAGTAGCCTACTATATATGAACACTGAAGCTTTCTTT.

This sequence joins TRBV7-8 and TRBJ1-2; D is uncertain. This CDR3 contains 12 residues. Germline V gene sequence: CDR1 SGHVS, CDR2 FQNEAQ. V lost 0 bases and J lost 6, with 5 bases in between. CDR3 sequence: CASSLAVNGYTF. The CDR3, as DNA: TGTGCCAGCAGCTTAGCCGTGAATGGCTACACCTTC. Full variable domain (missing parts from reference TRBV7-8 and TRBJ1-2): GAGVSQSPRYKVAKRGQDVALRCDPISGHVSLFWYQQALGQGPEFLTYFQNEAQLDKSGLPSDRFFAERPEGSVSTLKIQRTQQEDSAVYLCASSLAVNGYTFGSGTRLTVV.

CDR3 amino acids: CATSRGAGTAYEKLFF. In nucleotides, the CDR3 is TGTGCCACCAGCAGAGGGGCCGGGACAGCCTATGAAAAACTGTTTTTT. This chain joins TRBV15 and TRBJ1-4, with TRBD1 matching over 7 bases. CDR1 and CDR2 (germline): LNHNV, YYDKDF (reference sequence). Trimming cost V 1 base and J 6 bases; bases outside gene matches: 8. This CDR3 is built from 16 residues.

The V gene is TRBV27, the J gene TRBJ1-6; D unresolved. The CDR3 runs to 13 residues. Per the germline V gene, CDR1 is MNHEY and CDR2 is SMNVEV (reference sequence). The ends were cut back, 3 bases at V and 8 bases at J, with 8 bases in the middle. This CDR3 reads CASSFNGDSPLHF. CDR3 DNA sequence: TGTGCCAGCAGTTTCAACGGGGATTCACCCCTCCACTTT.

The chain uses TRBV19 and TRBJ1-6, with D perhaps matching TRBD1 (5 bases). V lost 7 bases, J lost 0 bases, and 10 bases lay in between. This CDR3 is built from 15 residues. Germline values: CDR1 LNHDA, CDR2 SQIVND (reference sequence). The CDR3 loop reads CASTDSVSYNSPLHF. The CDR3 DNA sequence: TGTGCCAGTACCGACAGCGTCTCCTATAATTCACCCCTCCACTTT.

CDR3 protein: CASSVDGGGSEQFF. CDR3 bases: TGTGCCAGCAGCGTAGATGGCGGGGGTAGTGAGCAGTTCTTC. The chain carries TRBV9 and TRBJ2-1, with 7 bases that match TRBD2. This CDR3 comprises 14 residues. The germline V gene encodes CDR1 SGDLS and CDR2 YYNGEE. V trimming: 0 bases; J trimming: 9 bases; junction bases outside the gene matches: 6. The whole variable domain, remainder taken from reference TRBV9 and TRBJ2-1, is DSGVTQTPKHLITATGQRVTLRCSPRSGDLSVYWYQQSLDQGLQFLIQYYNGEERAKGNILERFSAQQFPDLHSELNLSSLELGDSALYFCASSVDGGGSEQFFGPGTRLTVL.

The chain carries TRBV2 and TRBJ1-4; no definite D call. Trimming cost V 4 bases and J 6 bases, with 12 bases left between them. The CDR3 runs to 14 residues. Germline values: CDR1 SNHLY, CDR2 FYNNEI. The CDR3 DNA reads TGTGCCAGCAGTGCGAGGGTTGAGGATGAAAAACTGTTTTTT. Encoded protein: CASSARVEDEKLFF.

The CDR3 sequence: CASSEGGYGELFF. CDR3 DNA sequence: TGTGCCAGCAGTGAAGGGGGGTACGGGGAGCTGTTTTTT. This chain uses TRBV25-1 with TRBJ2-2, with a possible D match to TRBD2 (6 bases). The CDR3 is 13 residues long. The V end lost 2 bases, the J end lost 7 bases, and 8 bases lay between the germline ends. Germline loops: CDR1 MGHDK, CDR2 SYGVNS. Full variable domain (missing parts from reference TRBV25-1 and TRBJ2-2): EADIYQTPRYLVIGTGKKITLECSQTMGHDKMYWYQQDPGMELHLIHYSYGVNSTEKGDLSSESTVSRIRTEHFPLTLESARPSHTSQYLCASSEGGYGELFFGEGSRLTVL.

The CDR3 sequence: CASSDGYQETQYF. In nucleotides, the CDR3 is TGTGCCAGCTCGGACGGATACCAAGAGACCCAGTACTTC. The V gene is TRBV7-9, the J gene TRBJ2-5; D remains ambiguous. V was pared by 8 bases and J by 0 bases, with 10 bases between. Germline V lookup: CDR1 SEHNR, CDR2 FQNEAQ (reference sequence). The CDR3 is 13 residues long.

This clone was seen only once. This chain joins TRBV29-1 and TRBJ2-7; D is uncertain. V lost 6 bases to trimming and J lost 4 bases, with 16 bases between them. Looked up from germline, CDR1 is SQVTM and CDR2 is ANQGSEA. This CDR3 is built from 13 residues. The CDR3 DNA is TGCAGCGTACAACCCTCGTCCGCTTACGAGCAGTACTTC. Translating gives CSVQPSSAYEQYF.

The chain uses TRBV5-1 and TRBJ2-7; D may be TRBD1 (5 bases). Germline-derived CDR1 and CDR2 are SGHRS and YFSETQ. The CDR3 is 15 amino acids. Trimming removed 0 bases from V and 0 bases from J, with 10 bases in between. The CDR3 coding sequence is TGCGCCAGCAGCTTGGGGGGCGGAAGCTCCTACGAGCAGTACTTC. This encodes CASSLGGGSSYEQYF.

J is TRBJ2-7 and V is TRBV20-1; possible D gene TRBD2, 5 bases. Trimming pared 6 bases from V and 2 bases from J, leaving 8 bases between. CDR1 is DFQATT, CDR2 SNEGSKA, per germline (reference sequence). The CDR3 has 11 amino acids. The CDR3: CSAPGTYEQYF. In DNA form, the CDR3 reads TGCAGTGCCCCGGGAACCTACGAGCAGTACTTC.

The V gene is TRBV4-1, the J gene TRBJ1-4; D gene uncertain. The CDR3 is 16 residues long. The V end lost 2 bases, the J end lost 3 bases, and 13 bases lay between the germline ends. Germline V gives CDR1 MGHRA, CDR2 YSYEKL. CDR3 nucleotides: TGCGCCAGCAGCCAAATCCCCGGTGGAGCTAATGAAAAACTGTTTTTT. This sequence encodes CASSQIPGGANEKLFF.

This rearrangement joins TRBV9 to TRBJ1-1, with D hard to call. Germline CDR1 is SGDLS and CDR2 is YYNGEE. This CDR3 spans 17 amino acids. V was trimmed by 4 bases and J by 0 bases, leaving 19 bases between them. The CDR3 spells CASSPQPGVTMNTEAFF. CDR3 sequence (DNA): TGTGCCAGCAGCCCCCAGCCAGGAGTAACCATGAACACTGAAGCTTTCTTT.

The DNA of the CDR3 is TGTGCCAGCAGTGACTCGAGGGGGGGGGATGAAAAACTGTTTTTT. The encoded protein is CASSDSRGGDEKLFF. The chain uses TRBV6-4 and TRBJ1-4; maybe TRBD1 (6 bases). CDR3 length: 15 amino acids. Germline values: CDR1 MRHNA, CDR2 SNTAGT. V was cut by 0 bases and J by 6 bases, with 11 bases left in between.

The count of this clone is one. The chain employs TRBV4-1 and TRBJ1-2; no firm D call. The CDR3 loop spans 17 amino acids. Trimming removed 3 bases from V and 5 bases from J, with 22 bases in between. The germline V gene has CDR1 MGHRA and CDR2 YSYEKL. CDR3 DNA sequence: TGCGCCAGCAGCCATCAATTGGTGGCAGTTTATTCTTATGGCTACACCTTC. Encoded protein: CASSHQLVAVYSYGYTF.

This chain joins TRBV5-4 and TRBJ1-2; 10 bases line up with TRBD1. V was clipped by 5 bases and J by 4 bases; unmatched bases: 8. Germline lookup yields CDR1 SGHNT and CDR2 YYREEE (reference sequence). This CDR3 spans 15 amino acids. The CDR3 nucleotides read TGTGCCAGCAGGCCTGACAGGGGGCCGGGCTATGGCTACACCTTC. Protein sequence: CASRPDRGPGYGYTF.